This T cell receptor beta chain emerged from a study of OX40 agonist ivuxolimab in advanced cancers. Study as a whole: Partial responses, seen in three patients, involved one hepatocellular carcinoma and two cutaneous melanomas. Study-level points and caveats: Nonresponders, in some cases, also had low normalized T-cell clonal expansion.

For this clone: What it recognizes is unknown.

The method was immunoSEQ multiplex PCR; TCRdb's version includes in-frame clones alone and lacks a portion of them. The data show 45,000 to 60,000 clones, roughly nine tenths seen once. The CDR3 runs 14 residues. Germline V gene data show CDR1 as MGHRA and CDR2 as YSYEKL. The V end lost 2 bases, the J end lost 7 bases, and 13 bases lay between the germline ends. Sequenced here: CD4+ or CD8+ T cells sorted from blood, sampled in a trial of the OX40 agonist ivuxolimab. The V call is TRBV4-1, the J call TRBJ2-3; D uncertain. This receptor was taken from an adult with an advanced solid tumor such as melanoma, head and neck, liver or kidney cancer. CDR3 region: CASSQTRLSHTQYF. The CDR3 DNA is TGCGCCAGCAGCCAAACTCGACTTTCTCATACGCAGTATTTT.